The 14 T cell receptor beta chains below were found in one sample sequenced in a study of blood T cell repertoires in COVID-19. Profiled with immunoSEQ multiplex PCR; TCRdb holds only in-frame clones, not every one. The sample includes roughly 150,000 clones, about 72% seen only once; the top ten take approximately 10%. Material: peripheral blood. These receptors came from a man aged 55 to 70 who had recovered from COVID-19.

CDR3 DNA sequence: TGTGCCAGCGGAGACAGGGAGGTCCGGACCCAGTACTTC. Amino acids: CASGDREVRTQYF. The chain employs TRBV28 and TRBJ2-5; D might be TRBD1 (7 bases). With 8 bases removed from V and 7 bases from J, the gap between germline ends came to 17 bases. The CDR3 has 13 residues. Germline CDR1 and CDR2: MDHEN and SYDVKM.

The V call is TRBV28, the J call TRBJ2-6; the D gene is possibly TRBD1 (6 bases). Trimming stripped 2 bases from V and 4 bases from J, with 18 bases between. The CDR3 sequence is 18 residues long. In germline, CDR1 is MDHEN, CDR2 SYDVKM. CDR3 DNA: TGTGCCAGCAGTTTAGCCGGACAGCTCCTTTTGGGGGCCAACGTCCTGACTTTC. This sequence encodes CASSLAGQLLLGANVLTF.

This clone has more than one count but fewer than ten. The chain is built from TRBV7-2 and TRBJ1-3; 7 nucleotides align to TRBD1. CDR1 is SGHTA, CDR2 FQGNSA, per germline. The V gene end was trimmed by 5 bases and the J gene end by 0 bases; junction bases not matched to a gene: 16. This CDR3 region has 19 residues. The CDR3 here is CASSLSRGPDRLSGNTIYF. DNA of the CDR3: TGTGCCAGCAGCCTATCCCGAGGCCCGGACAGGCTCTCTGGAAACACCATATATTTT.

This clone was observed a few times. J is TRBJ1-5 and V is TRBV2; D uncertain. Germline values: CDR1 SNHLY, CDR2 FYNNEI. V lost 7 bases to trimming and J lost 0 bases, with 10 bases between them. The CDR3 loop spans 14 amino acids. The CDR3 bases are TGTGCCAGCACTGCGGCAGCTAGCAATCAGCCCCAGCATTTT. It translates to CASTAAASNQPQHF.

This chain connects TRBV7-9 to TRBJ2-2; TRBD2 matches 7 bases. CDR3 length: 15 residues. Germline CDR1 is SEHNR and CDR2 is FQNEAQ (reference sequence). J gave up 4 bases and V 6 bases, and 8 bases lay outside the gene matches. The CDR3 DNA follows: TGTGCCAGCAGGCGCGGCGGGAGTATCACCGGGGAGCTGTTTTTT. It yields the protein CASRRGGSITGELFF.

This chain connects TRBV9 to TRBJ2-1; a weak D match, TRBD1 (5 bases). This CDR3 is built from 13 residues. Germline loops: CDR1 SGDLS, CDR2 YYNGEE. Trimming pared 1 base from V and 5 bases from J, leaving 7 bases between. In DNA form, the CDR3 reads TGTGCCAGCAGCGTAAGGGGCGACAATGAGCAGTTCTTC. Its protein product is CASSVRGDNEQFF.

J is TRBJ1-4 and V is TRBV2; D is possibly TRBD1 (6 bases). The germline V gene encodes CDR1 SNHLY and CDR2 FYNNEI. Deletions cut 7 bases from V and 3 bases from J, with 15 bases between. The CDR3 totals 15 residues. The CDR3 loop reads CASKPQGPANEKLFF. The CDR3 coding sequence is TGTGCCAGCAAACCCCAGGGGCCGGCTAATGAAAAACTGTTTTTT.

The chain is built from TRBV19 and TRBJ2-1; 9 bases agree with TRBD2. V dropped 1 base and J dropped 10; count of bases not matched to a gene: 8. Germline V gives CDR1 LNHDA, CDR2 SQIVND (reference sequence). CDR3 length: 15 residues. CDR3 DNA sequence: TGTGCCAGTAGTATAGGCGGCGGGAGGGTCAGGGAGCAGTTCTTC. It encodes CASSIGGGRVREQFF.

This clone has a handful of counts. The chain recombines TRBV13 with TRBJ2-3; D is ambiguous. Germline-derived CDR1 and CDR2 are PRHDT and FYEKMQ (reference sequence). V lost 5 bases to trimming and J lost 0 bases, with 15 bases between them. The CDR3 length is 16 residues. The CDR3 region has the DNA TGTGCCAGCAGCCCTAGTTTCGGGTCTAGCACAGATACGCAGTATTTT. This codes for CASSPSFGSSTDTQYF.

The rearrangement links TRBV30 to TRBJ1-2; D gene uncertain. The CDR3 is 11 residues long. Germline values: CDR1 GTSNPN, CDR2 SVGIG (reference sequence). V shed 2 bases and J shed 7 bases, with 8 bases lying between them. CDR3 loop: CAWSPGFGYTF. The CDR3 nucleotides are TGTGCCTGGAGTCCCGGTTTTGGCTACACCTTC.

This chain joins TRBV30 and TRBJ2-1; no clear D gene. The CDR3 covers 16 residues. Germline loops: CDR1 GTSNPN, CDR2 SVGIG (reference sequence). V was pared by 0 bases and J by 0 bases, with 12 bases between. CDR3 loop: CAWSVPPRFSYNEQFF. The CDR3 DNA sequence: TGTGCCTGGAGTGTACCCCCGCGATTCTCCTACAATGAGCAGTTCTTC. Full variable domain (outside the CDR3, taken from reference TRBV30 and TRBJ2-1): SQTIHQWPATLVQPVGSPLSLECTVEGTSNPNLYWYRQAAGRGLQLLFYSVGIGQISSEVPQNLSASRPQDRQFILSSKKLLLSDSGFYLCAWSVPPRFSYNEQFFGPGTRLTVL.

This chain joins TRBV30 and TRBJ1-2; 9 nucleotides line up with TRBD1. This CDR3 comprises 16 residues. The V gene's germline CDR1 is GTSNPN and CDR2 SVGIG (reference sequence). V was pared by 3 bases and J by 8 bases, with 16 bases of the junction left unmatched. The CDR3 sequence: CAWSLDPTGGIGGYTF. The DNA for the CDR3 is TGTGCCTGGAGCCTCGACCCGACAGGGGGTATAGGAGGCTACACCTTC.

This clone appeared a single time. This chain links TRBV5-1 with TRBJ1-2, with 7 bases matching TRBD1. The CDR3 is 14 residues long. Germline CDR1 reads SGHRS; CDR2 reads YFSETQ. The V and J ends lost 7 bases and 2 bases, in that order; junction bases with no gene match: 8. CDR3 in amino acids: CASGILQGNYGYTF. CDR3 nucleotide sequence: TGCGCCAGCGGGATCCTACAGGGGAACTATGGCTACACCTTC.

DNA of the CDR3: TGTGCCAGCAGCTCCACGGGACAGAGATACTCCTACGAGCAGTACTTC. Translated, it gives CASSSTGQRYSYEQYF. The chain employs TRBV7-9 and TRBJ2-7, with 7 bases aligning to TRBD1. J lost 0 bases, V lost 4 bases, and 9 bases had no gene match. There are 16 residues in the CDR3. Per the germline V gene, CDR1 is SEHNR and CDR2 is FQNEAQ (reference sequence).